The 30 T cell receptor beta chains below come from one sample, sequenced in a study of CD8+ T cells in alopecia areata. Isolated RNA was reverse transcribed into cDNA used as the sequencing template. The assay was immunoSEQ multiplex PCR, and TCRdb's table has in-frame clones only and misses some. The sample shows 120,000 or so clones, 58% of them seen only once. The sample here was CD4+ T cells sorted from blood, taken at week 0. All receptors derive from a human donor with alopecia areata.

V and J are TRBV2 and TRBJ2-1; tentative D call: TRBD1 (5 bases). Germline CDR1 and CDR2: SNHLY and FYNNEI. The CDR3 is 11 amino acids. The V end lost 8 bases, the J end lost 8 bases, and 10 bases lay between the germline ends. In nucleotides, the CDR3 is TGTGCCAGCGGTCGCAGGGATGAGCAGTTCTTC. Its translation: CASGRRDEQFF.

V and J are TRBV15 and TRBJ2-1; no reliable D call. The ends were cut back, 1 base at V and 9 bases at J, with 13 bases in the middle. The CDR3 is 14 residues long. Looked up from germline, CDR1 is LNHNV and CDR2 is YYDKDF (reference sequence). CDR3 sequence reads: CATSRGVGFAEQFF. CDR3 DNA: TGTGCCACCAGCAGAGGTGTGGGATTTGCTGAGCAGTTCTTC.

This clone was observed a few times. The V and J genes are TRBV5-1 and TRBJ2-2; possibly TRBD2 for D (5 bases). The CDR3 contains 16 residues. The V gene's germline CDR1 is SGHRS and CDR2 YFSETQ. V gave up 0 bases and J gave up 0 bases, with 9 bases separating them. CDR3 loop: CASSLVSSPNTGELFF. CDR3 bases: TGCGCCAGCAGCTTGGTGTCTAGCCCGAACACCGGGGAGCTGTTTTTT. The full variable domain, completed using reference TRBV5-1 and TRBJ2-2, is KAGVTQTPRYLIKTRGQQVTLSCSPISGHRSVSWYQQTPGQGLQFLFEYFSETQRNKGNFPGRFSGRQFSNSRSEMNVSTLELGDSALYLCASSLVSSPNTGELFFGEGSRLTVL.

This rearrangement joins TRBV7-2 to TRBJ2-5; D is ambiguous. V was cut by 4 bases and J by 3 bases, with 6 bases left in between. Germline CDR1 is SGHTA and CDR2 is FQGNSA. This CDR3 spans 12 amino acids. The CDR3 loop reads CASSYSKETQYF. CDR3 nucleotide sequence: TGTGCCAGCAGCTATTCCAAAGAGACCCAGTACTTC.

The CDR3 coding sequence is TGTGCCAGCAGTGAACAGGGTGAATCACCCCTCCACTTT. Encoded protein: CASSEQGESPLHF. The chain has TRBV25-1 and TRBJ1-6; D may be TRBD1 (5 bases). With 2 bases removed from V and 10 bases from J, the gap between germline ends came to 9 bases. The germline CDR1 and CDR2 sequences are MGHDK and SYGVNS. The CDR3 totals 13 residues.

The chain carries TRBV5-1 and TRBJ2-7; 7 bases are shared with TRBD1. The V segment lost 0 bases and the J segment 3 bases; nucleotides outside the gene matches: 6. This CDR3 has 15 residues. The germline V gene has CDR1 SGHRS and CDR2 YFSETQ. DNA for the CDR3: TGCGCCAGCAGCTTGGGGACAGGAGAAAACTACGAGCAGTACTTC. Amino acid sequence: CASSLGTGENYEQYF.

The sample holds a few counts of this clone. J is TRBJ2-7 and V is TRBV10-3; 15 bases match TRBD2. V shed 3 bases, J shed 3 bases, and the junction held 3 bases outside the gene matches. The CDR3 is 16 amino acids. Germline-derived CDR1 and CDR2 are ENHRY and SYGVKD. The CDR3 DNA sequence: TGTGCCATCAGTGAATGGGGACTAGCGGGAGGCTACGAGCAGTACTTC. Translated, it gives CAISEWGLAGGYEQYF.

This clone was found once. The chain has TRBV7-8 and TRBJ2-3; D possibly corresponds to TRBD1 (5 bases). Germline V gives CDR1 SGHVS, CDR2 FQNEAQ. The CDR3 is 13 amino acids. Deletions cut 5 bases from V and 6 bases from J, with 12 bases between. CDR3 sequence reads: CASSRRVTDTQYF. DNA for the CDR3: TGTGCCAGCAGCCGCAGGGTAACGGATACGCAGTATTTT.

This clone appeared a few times. The rearrangement joins TRBV28 to TRBJ1-5; 10 nucleotides match TRBD1. This CDR3 is built from 16 residues. The V and J ends lost 5 bases and 1 base, in that order; junction bases with no gene match: 5. Germline CDR1 is MDHEN and CDR2 is SYDVKM. DNA for the CDR3: TGTGCCAGCAGTCTTTGGACAGGGGGAAGCAATCAGCCCCAGCATTTT. It encodes CASSLWTGGSNQPQHF.

Only a few counts were recorded for this clone. As DNA, the CDR3 is TGCGCCAGCAGCTTTACTAGCGGGACGTACGAGCAGTACTTC. Amino acid sequence: CASSFTSGTYEQYF. The chain uses TRBV5-1 and TRBJ2-5, with 10 bases aligning to TRBD2. TRBJ2-7 matches the DNA end more closely, so the J call is doubtful. This CDR3 comprises 14 residues. From germline, CDR1 is SGHRS and CDR2 YFSETQ.

This clone has just one count. The rearrangement joins TRBV5-1 to TRBJ2-1, with D perhaps TRBD2 (6 bases). Germline assignment: CDR1 SGHRS and CDR2 YFSETQ. V shed 0 bases and J shed 5 bases, with 12 bases lying between them. The CDR3 has 15 residues. CDR3 region: CASSLGPGGDNEQFF. The DNA of the CDR3 is TGCGCCAGCAGCTTGGGGCCAGGAGGGGACAATGAGCAGTTCTTC. Looking up the rest from reference TRBV5-1 and TRBJ2-1 gives the full variable domain: KAGVTQTPRYLIKTRGQQVTLSCSPISGHRSVSWYQQTPGQGLQFLFEYFSETQRNKGNFPGRFSGRQFSNSRSEMNVSTLELGDSALYLCASSLGPGGDNEQFFGPGTRLTVL.

For this clone: Different DNA sequences within this sample yield the same CDR3. The J gene is TRBJ2-7, the V gene TRBV2; D call uncertain. The germline CDR1 and CDR2 sequences are SNHLY and FYNNEI. The V end was cut by 2 bases, the J end by 0 bases, with 2 bases between. The CDR3 totals 12 residues. The CDR3 spells CASSETSYEQYF. Written as DNA, the CDR3 is TGTGCCAGCAGTGAAACCTCCTACGAGCAGTACTTC.

The J gene is TRBJ2-7, the V gene TRBV5-4; 11 bases align to TRBD1. After removal of 4 bases from V and 2 bases from J, the junction contained 5 bases not matched to a gene. The CDR3 covers 15 residues. Germline CDR1 is SGHNT and CDR2 is YYREEE (reference sequence). The CDR3 loop is CASSPKGQGAYEQYF. The CDR3 nucleotides read TGTGCCAGCAGCCCCAAGGGACAGGGGGCCTACGAGCAGTACTTC.

The chain uses TRBV5-1 and TRBJ2-5; no firm D call. The CDR3 length is 14 residues. Germline CDR1 reads SGHRS; CDR2 reads YFSETQ. Trimming shortened V by 0 bases and J by 1 base, and 7 bases separated the two germline ends. The CDR3 bases are TGCGCCAGCAGCTTGGGGGCCGCCCAAGAGACCCAGTACTTC. This encodes CASSLGAAQETQYF.

This chain links TRBV6-5 with TRBJ2-7; no clear D gene. This CDR3 is 13 amino acids long. Germline V gene data show CDR1 as MNHEY and CDR2 as SVGAGI. Trimming stripped 6 bases from V and 0 bases from J, with 9 bases between. CDR3 protein: CASSPGSSYEQYF. CDR3 in DNA: TGTGCCAGCAGCCCAGGAAGCTCCTACGAGCAGTACTTC.

V gene TRBV19 combines with J gene TRBJ2-5, with TRBD1 matching 7 bases. The CDR3 loop spans 15 amino acids. Germline loops: CDR1 LNHDA, CDR2 SQIVND (reference sequence). V shed 5 bases, J shed 4 bases, and the junction held 10 bases outside the gene matches. CDR3: CASSLDRVSGETQYF. CDR3 coding DNA: TGTGCCAGTAGTCTCGACAGGGTCTCAGGAGAGACCCAGTACTTC.

V usage is TRBV4-1 and J usage is TRBJ2-3; D uncertain. Trimming cost V 0 bases and J 4 bases, with 11 bases left between them. Germline CDR1 reads MGHRA; CDR2 reads YSYEKL. The CDR3 spans 15 residues. CDR3 in amino acids: CASSQDGKTADTQYF. In nucleotides, the CDR3 is TGCGCCAGCAGCCAAGACGGAAAAACGGCAGATACGCAGTATTTT.

The chain couples TRBV6-5 to TRBJ2-2; D is undetermined. CDR1 MNHEY and CDR2 SVGAGI come from the germline V gene. The V and J ends lost 3 bases and 3 bases respectively, with 8 bases between them. The CDR3 consists of 14 residues. The CDR3 sequence: CASSYGSDTGELFF. Here the CDR3 DNA reads TGTGCCAGCAGTTATGGGTCGGACACCGGGGAGCTGTTTTTT.

The genes are TRBV10-3 and TRBJ1-2; 8 positions agree with TRBD1. The trim removed 6 bases at V and 8 bases at J, leaving 11 bases unmatched. Looked up from germline, CDR1 is ENHRY and CDR2 is SYGVKD. The length of the CDR3 is 14 residues. CDR3 residues: CAIRLDAGGRGYTF. CDR3 sequence (DNA): TGTGCCATCAGACTCGACGCAGGGGGCCGGGGCTACACCTTC.

This sequence joins TRBV2 and TRBJ1-1; D is possibly TRBD1 (5 bases). Germline V gene data show CDR1 as SNHLY and CDR2 as FYNNEI. The ends were cut back, 3 bases at V and 7 bases at J, with 9 bases in the middle. CDR3 length: 12 amino acids. In nucleotides, the CDR3 is TGTGCCAGCAGTGAGACCGGGGGTGAAGCTTTCTTT. It specifies CASSETGGEAFF.

The chain carries TRBV9 and TRBJ2-1, with 14 bases aligning to TRBD2. Germline V lookup: CDR1 SGDLS, CDR2 YYNGEE. The V gene end was trimmed by 3 bases and the J gene end by 7 bases; junction bases not matched to a gene: 9. The length of the CDR3 is 17 residues. The CDR3 nucleotides read TGTGCCAGCAGCGCGACTAGCGGGGGGGCCAATAGGAATGAGCAGTTCTTC. Its translation is CASSATSGGANRNEQFF. Full variable domain (rest looked up from reference TRBV9 and TRBJ2-1): DSGVTQTPKHLITATGQRVTLRCSPRSGDLSVYWYQQSLDQGLQFLIQYYNGEERAKGNILERFSAQQFPDLHSELNLSSLELGDSALYFCASSATSGGANRNEQFFGPGTRLTVL.

This clone was counted only a few times. The V and J genes are TRBV19 and TRBJ1-2, with 8 nucleotides matching TRBD1. Germline V lookup: CDR1 LNHDA, CDR2 SQIVND (reference sequence). The CDR3 has 15 residues. V was pared by 4 bases and J by 3 bases, with 7 bases of the junction left unmatched. CDR3 residues: CASSTWDRTDYGYTF. In DNA form, the CDR3 reads TGTGCCAGTAGTACATGGGACAGGACTGACTATGGCTACACCTTC. Together with reference TRBV19 and TRBJ1-2, the CDR3 gives the full variable domain: DGGITQSPKYLFRKEGQNVTLSCEQNLNHDAMYWYRQDPGQGLRLIYYSQIVNDFQKGDIAEGYSVSREKKESFPLTVTSAQKNPTAFYLCASSTWDRTDYGYTFGSGTRLTVV.

The V and J genes are TRBV7-8 and TRBJ1-1; D is unclear. The CDR3 is 13 amino acids. In germline, CDR1 is SGHVS, CDR2 FQNEAQ. V lost 0 bases and J 10 bases, leaving 12 bases between the germline ends. As DNA, the CDR3 is TGTGCCAGCAGCTTAGCCGGCCTAATGGGAGCTTTCTTT. This translates into CASSLAGLMGAFF.

The chain links TRBV15 to TRBJ2-3; 13 bases are a match to TRBD2. The CDR3 sequence is 17 residues long. The ends lost 5 bases at V and 5 bases at J; junction bases unmatched: 10. CDR1 and CDR2 (germline): LNHNV, YYDKDF (reference sequence). The CDR3 bases are TGTGCCACCAGCTCACGGACTAGCGGGAGTCAGGTAGATACGCAGTATTTT. Amino acids: CATSSRTSGSQVDTQYF.

The chain recombines TRBV15 with TRBJ2-3; 7 positions agree with TRBD2. CDR3 length equals 15 residues. Germline loops: CDR1 LNHNV, CDR2 YYDKDF (reference sequence). The V and J ends lost 4 bases and 3 bases, in that order; junction bases with no gene match: 7. CDR3 amino acids: CATSTLAERTDTQYF. The CDR3 DNA reads as TGTGCCACCAGCACCCTAGCGGAGAGAACAGATACGCAGTATTTT.

This clone was recorded only once. The V gene is TRBV4-3, the J gene TRBJ2-3, with 11 bases aligning to TRBD2. The CDR3 has 19 residues. Germline V gives CDR1 LGHNA, CDR2 YSLEER. Unmatched junction bases numbered 15, after V lost 4 bases and J lost 3 bases. CDR3 bases: TGCGCCAGCAGCCCTCGGCGTAGCGGGGGGGCGACGGGGACAGATACGCAGTATTTT. It translates to CASSPRRSGGATGTDTQYF.

The V gene is TRBV30, the J gene TRBJ2-3; unclear D gene. From germline, CDR1 is GTSNPN and CDR2 SVGIG (reference sequence). Trimming pared 0 bases from V and 6 bases from J, leaving 16 bases between. The CDR3 contains 15 residues. The CDR3 is CAWSVHTAEMDTQYF. Here the CDR3 DNA reads TGTGCCTGGAGTGTACATACGGCGGAGATGGATACGCAGTATTTT.

The chain joins TRBV5-1 to TRBJ2-7, with 10 bases matching TRBD2. Germline CDR1 reads SGHRS; CDR2 reads YFSETQ. The CDR3 spans 13 residues. With V trimmed by 3 bases and J by 5 bases, 2 bases remained unmatched. CDR3 sequence: CASSSGTSDEQYF. CDR3 sequence (DNA): TGCGCCAGCAGCTCCGGGACTAGCGACGAGCAGTACTTC.

The V gene is TRBV7-9, the J gene TRBJ2-6, with D uncertain. The CDR3 runs to 13 residues. Germline CDR1 and CDR2: SEHNR and FQNEAQ (reference sequence). V dropped 4 bases and J dropped 4 bases, with 5 bases sitting between them. CDR3 sequence reads: CASSSSGANVLTF. CDR3 in DNA: TGTGCCAGCAGCTCATCCGGGGCCAACGTCCTGACTTTC.

V and J are TRBV4-3 and TRBJ2-7, with a tentative D call TRBD2 (5 bases). The CDR3 contains 13 residues. The V gene's germline CDR1 is LGHNA and CDR2 YSLEER. The V and J ends lost 4 bases and 8 bases respectively, with 15 bases between them. The CDR3 DNA reads as TGCGCCAGCAGCCCCGGGGTGGGTGGCAAGCAGTACTTC. It yields the protein CASSPGVGGKQYF.